This passage covers 30 T cell receptor beta chains from one sample sequenced in a study of CD8+CD57+ T cells in acquired aplastic anemia. TCR beta VDJ and CDR3 profiling used genomic DNA as template. TCRdb used MiXCR to reprocess the reads, holding one entry per CDR3 protein. The data contain more than 150,000 distinct CDR3 sequences, under 55% of them seen just once; the ten biggest clones take up 9.7%. CD8+CD57+ cell expansion had been shown by flow cytometry in patients chosen for sequencing. Sequenced sample: sorted CD4+, CD8+, or CD8+CD57+ T cells (not recorded which) from PBMCs. The receptors were gathered from a human donor with aplastic anemia.

The chain joins TRBV10-3 to TRBJ1-5; TRBD1 might be the D (6 bases). CDR1 ENHRY and CDR2 SYGVKD come from the germline V gene. The CDR3 is made up of 13 amino acids. V was pared by 6 bases and J by 7 bases, with 13 bases between. The CDR3 bases are TGTGCCATCAGGTTCGGGGGCATACAGCCCCAGCATTTT. Protein product: CAIRFGGIQPQHF.

The V call is TRBV29-1, the J call TRBJ2-7, with D maybe TRBD1 (5 bases). The CDR3 contains 12 residues. CDR1 and CDR2 from the germline V gene are SQVTM and ANQGSEA. V lost 7 bases to trimming and J lost 6 bases, with 16 bases between them. The CDR3 protein is CSAQEMGPEQYF. For the CDR3, the DNA is TGCAGCGCCCAGGAGATGGGGCCCGAGCAGTACTTC.

This clonotype was found many times. This CDR3 reads CASSSHVTSGGAREQYF. DNA of the CDR3: TGTGCCAGCAGTTCCCACGTTACTAGCGGAGGGGCCAGGGAGCAGTACTTC. The rearrangement uses TRBV6-5 and TRBJ2-7, with TRBD2 matching over 8 bases. This CDR3 comprises 17 residues. The germline V gene encodes CDR1 MNHEY and CDR2 SVGAGI. Trimming removed 4 bases from V and 7 bases from J; junction bases left unmatched: 18.

This sequence joins TRBV7-9 and TRBJ1-1; D not certain. The CDR3 consists of 11 residues. V was cut by 1 base and J by 10 bases, with 7 bases left in between. CDR1 is SEHNR, CDR2 FQNEAQ, per germline (reference sequence). Here the CDR3 DNA reads TGTGCCAGCAGCTTAGGGCCGGGAGCTTTCTTT. Protein: CASSLGPGAFF.

This clonotype was seen ten or more times. The chain couples TRBV7-9 to TRBJ2-6, with a weak D call TRBD1 (6 bases). Germline lookup yields CDR1 SEHNR and CDR2 FQNEAQ (reference sequence). The CDR3 contains 15 residues. The V end lost 5 bases, the J end lost 4 bases, and 12 bases lay between the germline ends. This CDR3 reads CASSARGTGANVLTF. In DNA form, the CDR3 reads TGTGCCAGCAGCGCTAGGGGGACCGGGGCCAACGTCCTGACTTTC.

About this clonotype: A much bigger clone sits one base away, suggesting this may be a read error. CDR3 DNA: TGCAGTGCTAGACCCTCAGCGCTTTCTAGCACAGATACGCAGTATTTT. It is translated as CSARPSALSSTDTQYF. The rearrangement uses TRBV20-1 and TRBJ2-3; D is uncertain. The CDR3 length is 16 residues. In germline, CDR1 is DFQATT, CDR2 SNEGSKA (reference sequence). The germline V and J ends were trimmed by 2 bases and 0 bases, with 15 bases remaining between them.

Details on this clonotype: A much larger clone is a single base away; this may be a read error. V gene TRBV5-6 combines with J gene TRBJ1-4, with 9 bases fitting TRBD1. This CDR3 has 15 residues. V gave up 7 bases and J gave up 15 bases; unmatched junction bases: 19. CDR1 and CDR2 from the germline V gene are SGHDT and YYEEEE. CDR3 residues: CASGRATGQGVNVFF. CDR3 nucleotide sequence: TGTGCCAGCGGCCGGGCTACGGGACAGGGAGTCAATGTGTTTTTT.

This clonotype was seen ten or more times. J is TRBJ2-1 and V is TRBV7-2; 7 bases agree with TRBD2. V lost 4 bases to trimming and J lost 7 bases; unmatched junction nucleotides: 4. Germline CDR1 is SGHTA and CDR2 is FQGNSA. The CDR3 is made up of 13 amino acids. The CDR3 region has the DNA TGTGCCAGCAGCTCGGGACTATTGAATGAGCAGTTCTTC. Translation gives CASSSGLLNEQFF.

The chain links TRBV6-1 to TRBJ2-3; no firm D call. V gave up 6 bases and J gave up 4 bases, with 8 bases separating them. CDR3 size: 12 residues. Germline-derived CDR1 and CDR2 are MNHNS and SASEGT. Here the CDR3 DNA reads TGTGCCAGCAGGACTTATGCAGATACGCAGTATTTT. It codes for CASRTYADTQYF.

The genes are TRBV9 and TRBJ2-7; 8 bases are a match to TRBD2. From germline, CDR1 is SGDLS and CDR2 YYNGEE. Trimming at V came to 3 bases and at J to 2 bases, leaving 4 bases not matched to a gene. This CDR3 contains 14 residues. The chain's CDR3 is CASSGREAPYEQYF. CDR3 nucleotides: TGTGCCAGCAGCGGGCGGGAGGCCCCCTACGAGCAGTACTTC.

This clonotype was seen only a few times. The chain employs TRBV24-1 and TRBJ2-3; D is possibly TRBD1 (5 bases). CDR3 length: 14 residues. Germline CDR1 KGHDR, CDR2 SFDVKD. Trimming removed 6 bases at V and 11 bases at J, with 20 bases between. DNA of the CDR3: TGTGCCACCAGTAGTTTCTCTGGGCCAGGGATGCAGTATTTT. This sequence encodes CATSSFSGPGMQYF.

This clonotype occurred many times. J is TRBJ2-7 and V is TRBV7-8, with TRBD1 identical over 8 bases. V was clipped by 2 bases and J by 1 base; unmatched bases: 1. The V gene's germline CDR1 is SGHVS and CDR2 FQNEAQ. This CDR3 has 14 amino acids. This chain's CDR3 is CASSLQGASYEQYF. The CDR3 DNA reads as TGTGCCAGCAGCTTACAGGGGGCTTCCTACGAGCAGTACTTC.

The chain employs TRBV20-1 and TRBJ2-2; tentative D call: TRBD1 (5 bases). Germline loops: CDR1 DFQATT, CDR2 SNEGSKA (reference sequence). With 3 bases removed from V and 0 bases from J, the gap between germline ends came to 14 bases. The CDR3 is 16 amino acids. The CDR3 nucleotides read TGCAGTGCTAGGGGGCGCCTGCTCGCGAACACCGGGGAGCTGTTTTTT. Translating it yields CSARGRLLANTGELFF.

DNA of the CDR3: TGTGCCAGCAGCTTAGAACCAGGGATCTCCTACGAGCAGTACTTC. Protein: CASSLEPGISYEQYF. The V and J genes are TRBV7-6 and TRBJ2-7, with D perhaps matching TRBD1 (5 bases). V lost 1 base and J 0 bases, leaving 10 bases between the germline ends. The CDR3 runs 15 residues. In germline, CDR1 is SGHVS, CDR2 FNYEAQ. Using reference TRBV7-6 and TRBJ2-7 for the parts outside the CDR3, the full variable domain is GAGVSQSPRYKVTKRGQDVALRCDPISGHVSLYWYRQALGQGPEFLTYFNYEAQQDKSGLPNDRFSAERPEGSISTLTIQRTEQRDSAMYRCASSLEPGISYEQYFGPGTRLTVT.

This chain joins TRBV10-2 and TRBJ2-3; D gene ambiguous. V lost 8 bases, J lost 4 bases, and 13 bases lay in between. The V gene's germline CDR1 is WSHSY and CDR2 SAAADI. This CDR3 is 13 amino acids long. In nucleotides, the CDR3 is TGCGCCAGCGGGGTGTCGAAGGCAGATACGCAGTATTTT. Translating gives CASGVSKADTQYF.

Written as DNA, the CDR3 is TGCAGTGCTAGGGGGCCAGGGGGTACCAAAAACATTCAGTACTTC. Amino acid sequence: CSARGPGGTKNIQYF. J is TRBJ2-4 and V is TRBV20-1; 7 bases map to TRBD1. Per germline, CDR1 DFQATT and CDR2 SNEGSKA (reference sequence). The CDR3 runs to 15 residues. V lost 3 bases, J lost 2 bases, and 7 bases stayed unmatched.

This clonotype has ten or more counts. V and J are TRBV9 and TRBJ1-2; D remains unclear. Germline loops: CDR1 SGDLS, CDR2 YYNGEE. CDR3 length equals 15 residues. The V gene lost 0 bases and the J gene lost 6 bases, with 15 bases spanning the gap. CDR3 DNA: TGTGCCAGCAGCGTAGCTGGGAGCAGAATTAATGGCTACACCTTC. Protein product: CASSVAGSRINGYTF.

This chain links TRBV3-1 with TRBJ2-5; tentative D call: TRBD2 (5 bases). Trimming shortened V by 1 base and J by 7 bases, and 16 bases separated the two germline ends. The germline V gene has CDR1 LGHDT and CDR2 YNNKEL (reference sequence). The CDR3 has 15 amino acids. The CDR3 is CASSQAGSNRGTQYF. In DNA form, the CDR3 reads TGTGCCAGCAGCCAAGCGGGGAGCAATCGGGGGACCCAGTACTTC.

The chain employs TRBV10-3 and TRBJ1-5; D is unclear. The CDR3 is 11 amino acids. Per germline, CDR1 ENHRY and CDR2 SYGVKD. Trimming removed 8 bases at V and 0 bases at J, with 2 bases between. The CDR3 DNA follows: TGTGCCATCGGTAGCAATCAGCCCCAGCATTTT. Translating gives CAIGSNQPQHF.

The CDR3 region is CASSSPDRGNQPQHF. The CDR3, as DNA: TGTGCCAGTAGTTCCCCCGACAGGGGTAACCAGCCCCAGCATTTT. This sequence joins TRBV19 and TRBJ1-5, with 8 nucleotides matching TRBD1. The germline V gene encodes CDR1 LNHDA and CDR2 SQIVND (reference sequence). The length of the CDR3 is 15 residues. Trimming took 5 bases from V and 7 from J; bases not matched to a gene: 10.

The rearrangement uses TRBV2 and TRBJ1-2; TRBD1 aligns across 9 bases. After removal of 5 bases from V and 3 bases from J, the junction contained 7 bases not matched to a gene. CDR3 size: 15 residues. Looked up from germline, CDR1 is SNHLY and CDR2 is FYNNEI. The CDR3 sequence is CASSKSQGADYGYTF. As DNA, the CDR3 is TGTGCCAGCAGTAAATCACAGGGGGCGGACTATGGCTACACCTTC.

V usage is TRBV10-3 and J usage is TRBJ2-5, with TRBD2 matching 11 bases. The CDR3 length is 16 residues. V shed 2 bases and J 5 bases; nucleotides not matched to a gene: 7. Germline loops: CDR1 ENHRY, CDR2 SYGVKD. The CDR3 loop reads CAISEGSGGGVETQYF. The CDR3 coding sequence is TGTGCCATCAGTGAGGGTAGCGGGGGGGGAGTTGAGACCCAGTACTTC.

This clonotype was detected ten times or more. The CDR3 spells CASSYSGQGIGSFF. The CDR3 DNA follows: TGTGCCAGCAGTTACTCGGGGCAGGGAATTGGATCTTTCTTT. The V gene is TRBV6-5, the J gene TRBJ1-1; maybe TRBD1 (5 bases). The length of the CDR3 is 14 residues. Germline CDR1 is MNHEY and CDR2 is SVGAGI. Trimming stripped 0 bases from V and 12 bases from J, with 17 bases between.

Concerning this clonotype itself: This may be a read error, as it is one base from a much larger clone. Written as DNA, the CDR3 is TGTGCCATCAGTTACTCGAGGGGGAACACTGAAGCTTTCTTT. It yields the protein CAISYSRGNTEAFF. The chain combines TRBV10-3 with TRBJ1-1; D is perhaps TRBD1 (5 bases). The germline V and J ends were trimmed by 5 bases and 1 base, with 11 bases remaining between them. The CDR3 has 14 amino acids. Per germline, CDR1 ENHRY and CDR2 SYGVKD.

About this clonotype: This may arise from a read error, as a much more abundant clone is one base away. Likely a read error: the CDR3 ends without its conserved phenylalanine or tryptophan. The chain uses TRBV5-8 and TRBJ1-5, with 10 bases that match TRBD1. V shed 5 bases, J shed 6 bases, and the junction held 5 bases outside the gene matches. CDR3 size: 14 residues. Germline V gives CDR1 SGHTS, CDR2 YDEGEE. CDR3 amino acids: CASSRDRGFQPQHL. DNA for the CDR3: TGTGCCAGCAGTCGGGACAGGGGATTTCAGCCCCAGCATCTT.

V is TRBV10-3 and J is TRBJ2-7; D call uncertain. The germline V and J ends were trimmed by 10 bases and 3 bases, with 19 bases remaining between them. There are 14 residues in the CDR3. Germline V gene data show CDR1 as ENHRY and CDR2 as SYGVKD. CDR3 nucleotide sequence: TGTGCCACCCAGGTGGGTGACGGCTTCTACGAGCAGTACTTC. It encodes CATQVGDGFYEQYF.

This chain connects TRBV19 to TRBJ1-1; D gene uncertain. CDR1 LNHDA and CDR2 SQIVND come from the germline V gene (reference sequence). The CDR3 contains 15 residues. V lost 7 bases and J 4 bases, leaving 19 bases between the germline ends. The CDR3, as DNA: TGTGCCAGTAAGGTTTCCCCTAACGCGGGCACTGAAGCTTTCTTT. It is translated as CASKVSPNAGTEAFF.

This clonotype was counted at least ten times. DNA for the CDR3: TGTGCCAGCAGTTACGGGAGCGGGGACACTGAAGCTTTCTTT. Residues: CASSYGSGDTEAFF. This chain uses TRBV6-6 with TRBJ1-1; no definite D call. Germline V CDR1 and CDR2: MNHNY, SVGAGI (reference sequence). Trimming cost V 2 bases and J 3 bases, with 10 bases left between them. This CDR3 region has 14 residues.

The chain links TRBV10-3 to TRBJ1-1, with D unresolved. CDR3 length: 15 amino acids. Trimming cost V 4 bases and J 0 bases, with 12 bases left between them. Germline loops: CDR1 ENHRY, CDR2 SYGVKD. The CDR3 DNA reads TGTGCCATCAGTGGTTCCGGACGGATGAACACTGAAGCTTTCTTT. Protein product: CAISGSGRMNTEAFF.

This clonotype occurred once. The chain couples TRBV6-5 to TRBJ2-3; D is perhaps TRBD2 (5 bases). This CDR3 has 13 residues. The V gene's germline CDR1 is MNHEY and CDR2 SVGAGI. With 4 bases removed from V and 4 bases from J, the gap between germline ends came to 9 bases. The CDR3 sequence is CASSSQRADTQYF. The CDR3 DNA reads as TGTGCCAGCAGTTCCCAGAGGGCAGATACGCAGTATTTT.